Shown below are 15 T cell receptor beta chains from a single sample sequenced in a study of OX40 agonist ivuxolimab in advanced cancers. Clones were sequenced by immunoSEQ multiplex PCR, and TCRdb holds only the in-frame ones, with some missing. The sample yields roughly 100,000 clones, 70% to 90% seen once. Material: CD4+ or CD8+ T cells sorted from blood, obtained in a trial of the OX40 agonist ivuxolimab. These TCRs come from an adult with an advanced solid tumor such as melanoma, head and neck, liver or kidney cancer.

The chain carries TRBV11-2 and TRBJ2-7; perhaps TRBD1 as D (6 bases). The CDR3 runs to 13 residues. V was shortened by 1 base and J by 7 bases, with 11 bases between the two germline ends. Germline CDR1 is SGHAT and CDR2 is FQNNGV. In DNA form, the CDR3 reads TGTGCCAGCAGCTTAGCCGGACAGAGGGAGCAGTACTTC. Protein sequence: CASSLAGQREQYF.

The rearrangement links TRBV5-1 to TRBJ2-3, with a possible D match to TRBD2 (7 bases). The germline V gene has CDR1 SGHRS and CDR2 YFSETQ. This CDR3 is 14 amino acids long. Trimming took 7 bases from V and 0 from J, leaving 12 bases between them. CDR3 DNA sequence: TGCGCCAGCTCGGGGGGCATAAGCACAGATACGCAGTATTTT. Its translation: CASSGGISTDTQYF.

The chain has TRBV7-9 and TRBJ2-3; D gene uncertain. The germline CDR1 and CDR2 sequences are SEHNR and FQNEAQ (reference sequence). The CDR3 runs 16 residues. Between the trimmed V and J ends, which lost 5 bases and 3 bases, there was a span of 18 bases. This chain's CDR3 is CASSQSTSSRTDTQYF. Here the CDR3 DNA reads TGTGCCAGCAGCCAAAGCACCTCGAGTCGAACAGATACGCAGTATTTT.

V usage is TRBV7-8 and J usage is TRBJ2-1; no firm D call. The CDR3 spans 12 residues. In germline, CDR1 is SGHVS, CDR2 FQNEAQ. Trimming pared 8 bases from V and 4 bases from J, leaving 9 bases between. CDR3 sequence reads: CASRGRYNEQFF. CDR3 DNA sequence: TGTGCCAGCCGCGGCCGATACAATGAGCAGTTCTTC.

This chain uses TRBV20-1 with TRBJ1-2; 8 bases are a match to TRBD1. The CDR3 extends over 11 amino acids. The V gene end was trimmed by 6 bases and the J gene end by 7 bases; junction bases not matched to a gene: 4. Per the germline V gene, CDR1 is DFQATT and CDR2 is SNEGSKA (reference sequence). CDR3 sequence reads: CSARGQAGYTF. The CDR3 region has the DNA TGCAGTGCACGGGGACAGGCTGGCTACACCTTC.

This clone was detected only once. J is TRBJ2-1 and V is TRBV5-1; 9 bases match TRBD1. CDR3 length: 15 residues. CDR1 is SGHRS, CDR2 YFSETQ, per germline. After removal of 4 bases from V and 9 bases from J, the junction contained 11 bases not matched to a gene. CDR3 DNA: TGCGCCAGCAGCAGGGGACAGGGAGGAAAAAGTGAGCAGTTCTTC. This encodes CASSRGQGGKSEQFF.

In this sample, this clone turned up a few times. The chain recombines TRBV9 with TRBJ1-2; D unresolved. Germline values: CDR1 SGDLS, CDR2 YYNGEE. Trimming removed 4 bases from V and 4 bases from J, with 8 bases in between. The CDR3 length is 12 residues. Written as DNA, the CDR3 is TGTGCCAGCAGCTCCGGTGCCTATGGCTACACCTTC. Translation: CASSSGAYGYTF.

The chain recombines TRBV5-6 with TRBJ1-6, with 8 positions matching TRBD1. The germline V gene encodes CDR1 SGHDT and CDR2 YYEEEE. The V and J ends lost 4 bases and 7 bases, in that order; junction bases with no gene match: 10. The CDR3 is 16 residues long. The CDR3 here is CASSQGLGQGNSPLHF. In DNA, the CDR3 is TGTGCCAGCAGCCAGGGATTAGGACAGGGCAATTCACCCCTCCACTTT.

The DNA of the CDR3 is TGTGCCAGCAAGTATAATCGGGTGCTTAGCAATCAGCCCCAGCATTTT. Protein: CASKYNRVLSNQPQHF. The chain uses TRBV28 and TRBJ1-5; D is ambiguous. Trimming left V 7 bases short and J 0 bases short, with 16 bases between. CDR1 and CDR2 from the germline V gene are MDHEN and SYDVKM. This CDR3 region has 16 residues.

The chain recombines TRBV2 with TRBJ1-2, with D unclear. V lost 7 bases and J 3 bases, leaving 12 bases between the germline ends. CDR1 is SNHLY, CDR2 FYNNEI, per germline. This CDR3 has 13 residues. The DNA for the CDR3 is TGTGCCAGCACCCCAGAGAACTACTATGGCTACACCTTC. Translating gives CASTPENYYGYTF.

The rearrangement uses TRBV18 and TRBJ1-6; TRBD1 matches 7 bases. This CDR3 region has 16 residues. Trimming at V came to 3 bases and at J to 7 bases, leaving 9 bases not matched to a gene. Germline CDR1 reads KGHSH; CDR2 reads LQKENI. The CDR3 nucleotides are TGTGCCAGCTCACCCCCGACGGGACAGAACAATTCACCCCTCCACTTT. It codes for CASSPPTGQNNSPLHF.

The rearrangement uses TRBV30 and TRBJ1-1, with D possibly matching TRBD1 (6 bases). The germline gives CDR1 GTSNPN, CDR2 SVGIG (reference sequence). This CDR3 has 12 residues. Trimming left V 7 bases short and J 9 bases short, with 18 bases between. CDR3 nucleotide sequence: TGTGCCTCGAAAGGGGGGGAAAGAAAAGCTTTCTTT. Its protein product is CASKGGERKAFF.

In its sample, this clone was seen once. The J gene is TRBJ2-3, the V gene TRBV10-1; D perhaps matches TRBD2 (6 bases). V dropped 4 bases and J dropped 6 bases, with 11 bases sitting between them. The germline V gene encodes CDR1 WNHNN and CDR2 SYGVQD (reference sequence). CDR3 length equals 13 residues. Here the CDR3 DNA reads TGCGCCAGCAGTGGTAGCGGAGGGGATACGCAGTATTTT. The encoded protein is CASSGSGGDTQYF.

The chain is built from TRBV19 and TRBJ2-4; the D is unclear. The CDR3 covers 13 residues. The ends were cut back, 6 bases at V and 5 bases at J, with 11 bases in the middle. In germline, CDR1 is LNHDA, CDR2 SQIVND (reference sequence). Here the CDR3 DNA reads TGTGCCAGTAGCCCGGCTGGGCAAAACATTCAGTACTTC. Translating it yields CASSPAGQNIQYF. Combining the CDR3 with reference TRBV19 and TRBJ2-4 gives the whole variable domain DGGITQSPKYLFRKEGQNVTLSCEQNLNHDAMYWYRQDPGQGLRLIYYSQIVNDFQKGDIAEGYSVSREKKESFPLTVTSAQKNPTAFYLCASSPAGQNIQYFGAGTRLSVL.

The chain recombines TRBV6-6 with TRBJ2-7; 9 bases agree with TRBD1. This CDR3 contains 13 residues. Trimming removed 7 bases from V and 6 bases from J; junction bases left unmatched: 7. Germline V gene lookup returns CDR1 MNHNY and CDR2 SVGAGI (reference sequence). For the CDR3, the DNA is TGTGCCAGCATCCCGGGACAGGGCTTCGAGCAGTACTTC. It codes for CASIPGQGFEQYF.